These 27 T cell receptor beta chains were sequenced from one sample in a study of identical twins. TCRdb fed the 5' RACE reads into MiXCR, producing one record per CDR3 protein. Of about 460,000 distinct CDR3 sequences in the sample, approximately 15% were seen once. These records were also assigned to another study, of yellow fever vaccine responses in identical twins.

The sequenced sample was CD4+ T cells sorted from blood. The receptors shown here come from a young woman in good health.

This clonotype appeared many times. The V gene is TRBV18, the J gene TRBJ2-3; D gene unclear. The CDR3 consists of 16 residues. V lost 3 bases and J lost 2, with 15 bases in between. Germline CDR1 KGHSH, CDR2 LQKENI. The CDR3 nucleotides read TGTGCCAGCTCACCGAGCCTGCCAGATCTCACAGATACGCAGTATTTT. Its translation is CASSPSLPDLTDTQYF.

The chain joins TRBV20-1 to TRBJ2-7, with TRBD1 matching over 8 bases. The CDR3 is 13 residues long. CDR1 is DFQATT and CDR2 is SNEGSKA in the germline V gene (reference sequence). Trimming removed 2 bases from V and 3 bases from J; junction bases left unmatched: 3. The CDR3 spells CSARIGQGYEQYF. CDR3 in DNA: TGCAGTGCTAGAATTGGACAGGGCTACGAGCAGTACTTC.

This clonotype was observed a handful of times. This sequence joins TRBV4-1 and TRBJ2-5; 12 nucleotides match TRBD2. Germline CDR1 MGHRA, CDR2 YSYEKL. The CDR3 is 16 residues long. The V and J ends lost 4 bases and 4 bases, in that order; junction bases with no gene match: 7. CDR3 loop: CASSRTLGLAGETQYF. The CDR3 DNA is TGCGCCAGCAGCCGCACCCTGGGACTAGCGGGAGAGACCCAGTACTTC.

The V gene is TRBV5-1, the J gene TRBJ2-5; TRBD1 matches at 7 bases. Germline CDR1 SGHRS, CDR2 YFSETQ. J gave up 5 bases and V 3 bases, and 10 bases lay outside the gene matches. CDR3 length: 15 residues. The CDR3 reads CASSSDGTGVETQYF. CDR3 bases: TGCGCCAGCAGCTCGGACGGTACAGGGGTTGAGACCCAGTACTTC.

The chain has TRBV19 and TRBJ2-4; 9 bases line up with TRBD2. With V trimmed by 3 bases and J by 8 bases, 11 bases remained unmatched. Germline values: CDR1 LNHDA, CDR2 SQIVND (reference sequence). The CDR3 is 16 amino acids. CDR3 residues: CASSMEVAGEADIQYF. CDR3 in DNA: TGTGCCAGTAGTATGGAAGTAGCGGGGGAAGCGGACATTCAGTACTTC.

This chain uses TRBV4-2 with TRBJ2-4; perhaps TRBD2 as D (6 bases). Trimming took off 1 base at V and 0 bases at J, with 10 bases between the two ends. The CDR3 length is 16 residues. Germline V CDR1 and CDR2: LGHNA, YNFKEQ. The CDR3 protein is CASSQVQGLAKNIQYF. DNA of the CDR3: TGTGCCAGCAGCCAAGTCCAGGGACTAGCCAAAAACATTCAGTACTTC.

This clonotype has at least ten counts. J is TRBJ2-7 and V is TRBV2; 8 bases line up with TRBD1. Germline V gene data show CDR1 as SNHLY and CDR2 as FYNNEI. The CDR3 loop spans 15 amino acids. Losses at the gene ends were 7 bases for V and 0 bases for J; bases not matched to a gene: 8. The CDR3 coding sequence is TGTGCCAGCAAAGCTCGGACAGGGAGCTCCTACGAGCAGTACTTC. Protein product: CASKARTGSSYEQYF.

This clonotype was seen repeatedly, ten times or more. CDR3 residues: CSAGWTSGGSGNEQFF. The CDR3 DNA sequence: TGCAGTGCTGGATGGACTAGCGGGGGTTCCGGCAATGAGCAGTTCTTC. This chain links TRBV20-1 with TRBJ2-1, with 13 bases that match TRBD2. Trimming at V came to 5 bases and at J to 6 bases, leaving 10 bases not matched to a gene. CDR3 length: 16 residues. Germline V gene lookup returns CDR1 DFQATT and CDR2 SNEGSKA (reference sequence).

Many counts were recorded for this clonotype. The CDR3 nucleotides are TGTGCCAGCAGCCCCCTTGGCGGGAGGGTATTCACTGAGCAGTTCTTC. It specifies CASSPLGGRVFTEQFF. The chain is built from TRBV12-3 or TRBV12-4 and TRBJ2-1, with 9 bases fitting TRBD2. The CDR3 length is 16 residues. The J segment lost 9 bases and the V segment lost 6 bases, leaving 15 bases of the junction unmatched.

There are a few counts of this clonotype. The CDR3 reads CASSAGQLTYEQYF. As DNA, the CDR3 is TGTGCCAGCAGTGCGGGACAGCTAACCTACGAGCAGTACTTC. The rearrangement links TRBV25-1 to TRBJ2-7, with 7 bases identical to TRBD1. This CDR3 region has 14 residues. In germline, CDR1 is MGHDK, CDR2 SYGVNS. Trimming at V came to 4 bases and at J to 2 bases, leaving 5 bases not matched to a gene.

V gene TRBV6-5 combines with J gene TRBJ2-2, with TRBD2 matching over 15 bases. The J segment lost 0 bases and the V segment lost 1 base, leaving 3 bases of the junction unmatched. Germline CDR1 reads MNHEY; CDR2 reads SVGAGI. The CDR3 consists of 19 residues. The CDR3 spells CASSYWTSGRAPNTGELFF. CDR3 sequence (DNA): TGTGCCAGCAGTTACTGGACTAGCGGGAGGGCTCCGAACACCGGGGAGCTGTTTTTT.

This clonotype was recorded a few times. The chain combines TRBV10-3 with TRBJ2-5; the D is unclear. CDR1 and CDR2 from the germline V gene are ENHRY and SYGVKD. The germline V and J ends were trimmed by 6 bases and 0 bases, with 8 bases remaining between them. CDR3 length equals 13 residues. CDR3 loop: CAIRGMYQETQYF. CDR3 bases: TGTGCCATCAGAGGGATGTACCAAGAGACCCAGTACTTC.

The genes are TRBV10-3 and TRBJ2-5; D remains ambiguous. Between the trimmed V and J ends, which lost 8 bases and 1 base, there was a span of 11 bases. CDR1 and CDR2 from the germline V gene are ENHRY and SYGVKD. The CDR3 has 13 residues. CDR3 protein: CAIRNDIQETQYF. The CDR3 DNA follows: TGTGCCATCCGAAATGACATCCAAGAGACCCAGTACTTC.

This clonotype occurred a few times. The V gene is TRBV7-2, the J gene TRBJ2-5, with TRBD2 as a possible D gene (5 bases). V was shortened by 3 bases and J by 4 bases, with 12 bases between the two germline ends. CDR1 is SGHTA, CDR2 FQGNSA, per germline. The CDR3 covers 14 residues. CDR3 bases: TGTGCCAGCAGCTTGGGCAGCCGGGGAGAGACCCAGTACTTC. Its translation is CASSLGSRGETQYF.

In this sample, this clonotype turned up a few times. CDR3 in DNA: TGCAGTGCACCAGACAGGGGCTCTAACTATGGCTACACCTTC. Its translation: CSAPDRGSNYGYTF. The chain links TRBV20-1 to TRBJ1-2, with 8 nucleotides matching TRBD1. Germline V gives CDR1 DFQATT, CDR2 SNEGSKA (reference sequence). V gave up 6 bases and J gave up 0 bases; unmatched junction bases: 6. This CDR3 contains 14 residues.

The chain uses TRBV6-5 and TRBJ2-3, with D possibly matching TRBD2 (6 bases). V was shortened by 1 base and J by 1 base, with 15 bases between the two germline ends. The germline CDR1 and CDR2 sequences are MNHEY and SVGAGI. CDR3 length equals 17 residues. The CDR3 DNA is TGTGCCAGCAGTTACTACCCTTCACTAGCCCGCACAGATACGCAGTATTTT. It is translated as CASSYYPSLARTDTQYF.

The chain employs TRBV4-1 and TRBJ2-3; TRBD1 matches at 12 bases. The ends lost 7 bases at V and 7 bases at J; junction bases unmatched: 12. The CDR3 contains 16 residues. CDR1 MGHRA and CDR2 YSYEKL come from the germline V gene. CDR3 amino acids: CASTPLRGQGAYTQYF. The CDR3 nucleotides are TGCGCCAGCACCCCGCTCCGGGGACAGGGGGCATATACGCAGTATTTT.

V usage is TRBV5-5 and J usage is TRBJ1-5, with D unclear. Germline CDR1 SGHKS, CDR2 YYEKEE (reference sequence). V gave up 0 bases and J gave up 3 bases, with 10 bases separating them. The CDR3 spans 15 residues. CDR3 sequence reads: CASSLVSSDNQPQHF. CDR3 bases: TGTGCCAGCAGCTTGGTGTCCAGCGACAATCAGCCCCAGCATTTT.

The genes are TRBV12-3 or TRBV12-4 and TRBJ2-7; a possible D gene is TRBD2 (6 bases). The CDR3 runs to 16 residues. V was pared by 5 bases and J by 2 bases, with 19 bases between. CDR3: CASSIFEGGTTYEQYF. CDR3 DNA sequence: TGTGCCAGCAGTATCTTCGAGGGAGGTACTACCTACGAGCAGTACTTC.

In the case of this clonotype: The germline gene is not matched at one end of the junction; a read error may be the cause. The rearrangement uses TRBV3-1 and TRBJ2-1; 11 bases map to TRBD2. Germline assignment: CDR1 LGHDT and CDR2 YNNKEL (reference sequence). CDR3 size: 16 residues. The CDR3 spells CACSQNTSGGYNEQFF. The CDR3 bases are TGTGCCTGCAGCCAGAATACTAGCGGGGGTTACAATGAGCAGTTCTTC.

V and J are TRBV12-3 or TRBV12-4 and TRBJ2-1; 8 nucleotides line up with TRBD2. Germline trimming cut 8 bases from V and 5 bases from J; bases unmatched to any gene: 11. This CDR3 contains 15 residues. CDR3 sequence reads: CASWREANPNNEQFF. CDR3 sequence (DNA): TGTGCCAGCTGGCGGGAGGCCAATCCCAACAATGAGCAGTTCTTC.

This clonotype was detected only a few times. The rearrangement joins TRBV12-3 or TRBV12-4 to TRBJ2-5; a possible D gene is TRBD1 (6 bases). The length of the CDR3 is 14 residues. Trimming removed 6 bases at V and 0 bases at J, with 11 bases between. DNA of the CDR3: TGTGCCAGCAGCAAAGGACAGAACCAAGAGACCCAGTACTTC. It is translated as CASSKGQNQETQYF.

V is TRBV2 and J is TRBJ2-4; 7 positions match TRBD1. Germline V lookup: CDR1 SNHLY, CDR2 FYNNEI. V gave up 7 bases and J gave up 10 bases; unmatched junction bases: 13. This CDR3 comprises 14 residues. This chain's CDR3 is CASIGGRTKMIQYF. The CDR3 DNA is TGTGCCAGCATAGGGGGCAGAACCAAAATGATTCAGTACTTC.

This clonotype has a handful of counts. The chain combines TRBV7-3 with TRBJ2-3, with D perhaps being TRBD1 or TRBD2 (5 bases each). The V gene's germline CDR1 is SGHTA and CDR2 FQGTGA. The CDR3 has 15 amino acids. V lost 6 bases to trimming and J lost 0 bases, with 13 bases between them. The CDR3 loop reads CASSLGEYSTDTQYF. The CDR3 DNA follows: TGTGCCAGCAGTTTGGGGGAGTATAGCACAGATACGCAGTATTTT.

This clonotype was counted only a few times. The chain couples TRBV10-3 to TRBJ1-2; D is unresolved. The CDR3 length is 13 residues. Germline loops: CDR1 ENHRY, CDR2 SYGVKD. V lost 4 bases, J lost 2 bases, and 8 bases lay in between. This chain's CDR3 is CAISANNNYGYTF. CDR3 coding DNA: TGTGCCATCAGTGCTAACAACAACTATGGCTACACCTTC.

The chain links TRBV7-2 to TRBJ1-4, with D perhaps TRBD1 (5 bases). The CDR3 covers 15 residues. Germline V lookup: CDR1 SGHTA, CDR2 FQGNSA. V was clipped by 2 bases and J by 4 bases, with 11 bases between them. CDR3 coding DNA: TGTGCCAGCAGCTTACAGGGTCAGAGTAATGAAAAACTGTTTTTT. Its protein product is CASSLQGQSNEKLFF.

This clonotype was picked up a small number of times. CDR3 in DNA: TGTGCCAGCAGCCTTAACAGGGAAGACGAGCAGTACTTC. Its translation is CASSLNREDEQYF. The chain carries TRBV7-2 and TRBJ2-7; D perhaps matches TRBD1 (6 bases). V lost 5 bases, J lost 5 bases, and 13 bases lay in between. CDR3 length: 13 amino acids. The germline gives CDR1 SGHTA, CDR2 FQGNSA.